The rows below give T cell receptor beta chains drawn from one sample of a study of shared clonotypes between healthy human individuals. Measured with immunoSEQ multiplex PCR; TCRdb has only the in-frame clones, and not every one. The sample has some 2.4 million clones, 93% seen once. Sequencing was carried out using naive CD4+ T cells from PBMCs. The receptors derive from a man aged 18 to 29 in good health. Some clones in this sample may be carry-over from other donors' samples. Each CDR3 is given without its conserved first and last residue.

v_call cdr3_aa
TRBV7-9 ASSRRDQFTGELF
TRBV27 ASSLQVNEQY
TRBV6-6 ASSPIRDSSEQY
TRBV11-2 ASSTGPSEKLF
TRBV7-6 ASSLAGPNTGELF
TRBV7-2 ASSSYGINEQF
TRBV6-1 ASSEAFRGVSYEQY
TRBV10-3 AISDGTVNYGYT
TRBV15 ATSVYEGGHRGEQF
TRBV5-6 ASSLLGGQGDYEQY